This T cell receptor (beta chain) was recovered during a study of human T cells and chemical hapten exposure. Points from the study as a whole: Expanded TCRs showed more large CDR3 clusters than pre-sensitization or healthy control sets.

Time point denoted: pre-sensitization, week 0. Treatment: therapeutic diphenylcyclopropenone sensitization with weekly scalp DPC. The V end was cut by 3 bases, the J end by 7 bases, with 7 bases between. Germline V gene lookup returns CDR1 SQVTM and CDR2 ANQGSEA. The CDR3 is 11 residues long. This clonotype was counted ten times or more. Its antigen remains unknown. The library put unique molecular identifiers onto individual cDNA molecules. Each CDR3 protein is one row after TCRdb ran MiXCR on the RACE reads. In the table there are some 90,000 distinct CDR3 sequences, 8.5% to 9% of which are singletons.

This clonotype originated in a man between 35 and 55 years old with alopecia areata. Some clones in this sample may be carry-over from other donors' samples. The sequenced sample was whole blood, obtained in connection with sensitization to the hapten diphenylcyclopropenone (DPC). This rearrangement joins TRBV29-1 to TRBJ2-4; perhaps TRBD2 as D (6 bases). The chain's CDR3 is CSVDRGNIQYF. CDR3 bases: TGCAGCGTTGATCGGGGGAACATTCAGTACTTC.